Each of the 14 T cell receptor beta chains below was sequenced from the same sample in a study of tumor and adjacent non-tumor tissue in lung cancer. This sample's RNA came from whole unsorted tissue. TCRbeta libraries were built with three rounds of nested PCR, modified from ARM-PCR. TCRdb used MiXCR to reprocess the multiplex PCR reads, holding one entry per CDR3 protein. This table has 65,000 to 95,000 distinct CDR3 sequences, around 70% appearing once. The sequencing sample was made of lung tumor tissue. Source of these receptors: a woman in her sixties or seventies with non-small cell lung cancer.

The gene calls are TRBV5-4 and TRBJ2-1; unclear D gene. Germline-derived CDR1 and CDR2 are SGHNT and YYREEE (reference sequence). CDR3 length equals 12 residues. Trimming cost V 6 bases and J 7 bases, with 11 bases left between them. For the CDR3, the DNA is TGTGCCAGCAACCTAGGGAATAATGAGCAGTTCTTC. Translating gives CASNLGNNEQFF.

To note about this clonotype: The junction differs from germline at one of its ends, possibly a read error. The rearrangement links TRBV7-2 to TRBJ2-2; perhaps TRBD2 as D (6 bases). The CDR3 contains 15 residues. The germline gives CDR1 SGHTA, CDR2 FQGNSA. The CDR3 DNA is TGTGCCATCAGCAATTGGGGGGATAACACCGGGGAGCTGTTTTTT. It translates to CAISNWGDNTGELFF.

Concerning this clonotype: The germline gene is not matched at one end of the junction; a read error may be the cause. V and J are TRBV11-3 and TRBJ2-7; 9 positions match TRBD1. The CDR3 is made up of 16 amino acids. CDR1 is SGHNT, CDR2 YENEEA, per germline. CDR3 coding DNA: TGTGCCAGCAGTTCGGTACAGGGGGCCTCCTCCTATGAGCAGTACTTC. Translated: CASSSVQGASSYEQYF.

Turning to this clonotype: An end of the junction differs from the germline gene, which may be a read error. The V call is TRBV29-1, the J call TRBJ2-2, with 8 nucleotides matching TRBD2. The V gene's germline CDR1 is SQVTM and CDR2 ANQGSEA. The CDR3 runs 14 residues. CDR3 amino acids: CSLVDSGKTGELFF. For the CDR3, the DNA is TGCAGCCTTGTGGATAGCGGGAAAACCGGGGAGCTCTTTTTT.

Concerning this clonotype itself: Sequence at one end of the junction differs from germline and may be a read error. The chain uses TRBV6-6 and TRBJ2-3; 8 bases line up with TRBD2. Germline V gene sequence: CDR1 MNHNY, CDR2 SVGAGI (reference sequence). This CDR3 is 17 amino acids long. CDR3 in DNA: TGTGTCAGCAGTTACTCAGGACTAGCTCAGGGCACAGATACGCAGTATTTT. It is translated as CVSSYSGLAQGTDTQYF.

In DNA, the CDR3 is TGTGCCAGCAGAGACAACCGGGACATAGGAGATACGCAGTATTTT. It yields the protein CASRDNRDIGDTQYF. The rearrangement uses TRBV6-1 and TRBJ2-3; TRBD1 might be the D (6 bases). Germline lookup yields CDR1 MNHNS and CDR2 SASEGT. The CDR3 runs 15 residues. V was pared by 6 bases and J by 5 bases, with 18 bases between.

The chain joins TRBV11-2 to TRBJ2-7; D uncertain. With 1 base removed from V and 3 bases from J, the gap between germline ends came to 10 bases. Germline-derived CDR1 and CDR2 are SGHAT and FQNNGV. CDR3 length equals 14 residues. CDR3: CASSLGTRHYEQYF. CDR3 sequence (DNA): TGTGCCAGCAGCTTAGGAACACGGCACTACGAGCAGTACTTC.

As for this clonotype: This may come from a read error, since a much larger clone is one base off. The gene calls are TRBV5-1 and TRBJ2-7; unclear D gene. The V gene's germline CDR1 is SGHRS and CDR2 YFSETQ. There are 14 residues in the CDR3. The germline V and J ends were trimmed by 3 bases and 5 bases, with 15 bases remaining between them. Here the CDR3 reads CASSSLPHSNEQYF. CDR3 DNA sequence: TGCGCCAGCAGCTCCCTCCCTCATTCTAACGAGCAGTACTTC. The whole variable domain, remainder taken from reference TRBV5-1 and TRBJ2-7, is KAGVTQTPRYLIKTRGQQVTLSCSPISGHRSVSWYQQTPGQGLQFLFEYFSETQRNKGNFPGRFSGRQFSNSRSEMNVSTLELGDSALYLCASSSLPHSNEQYFGPGTRLTVT.

V usage is TRBV24-1 and J usage is TRBJ1-2, with TRBD1 as a possible D gene (6 bases). V was pared by 9 bases and J by 8 bases, with 18 bases between. The germline V gene encodes CDR1 KGHDR and CDR2 SFDVKD. CDR3 length equals 13 residues. DNA for the CDR3: TGTGCCACCGGTGGCCGGGGGCGAGACGGCTACACCTTC. As protein: CATGGRGRDGYTF.

Turning to this clonotype: The junction shows a germline mismatch at one end, possibly a read error. This rearrangement joins TRBV12-3 or TRBV12-4 to TRBJ2-7; tentative D call: TRBD1 (6 bases). CDR3 size: 14 residues. This CDR3 reads CASSSDRRSYEQYF. In nucleotides, the CDR3 is TGTGCCAGCAGCTCAGACAGGCGGTCCTACGAGCAATACTTC.

This clonotype was counted once. A read error may produce the germline difference seen at one junction end. J is TRBJ1-4 and V is TRBV29-1; D is perhaps TRBD1 (5 bases). The CDR3 loop spans 14 amino acids. Germline CDR1 reads SQVTM; CDR2 reads ANQGSEA. Here the CDR3 DNA reads TGTAGGGTCGGACGGGGGGGGACTAATGAAAAACTGTTTTTT. Translating gives CRVGRGGTNEKLFF.

Note on this clonotype: The junction shows a germline mismatch at one end, possibly a read error. The chain employs TRBV12-3 or TRBV12-4 and TRBJ2-7; D perhaps matches TRBD2 (7 bases). CDR3 length: 15 residues. CDR3 nucleotide sequence: TGTGCCAGCAGTTCGAACGGGGGGCTCAACTACAAGCAGTACTTC. Its protein product is CASSSNGGLNYKQYF.

This rearrangement joins TRBV29-1 to TRBJ1-1; no clear D gene. The length of the CDR3 is 14 residues. CDR1 is SQVTM, CDR2 ANQGSEA, per germline. Trimming removed 4 bases at V and 3 bases at J, with 15 bases between. The CDR3 sequence: CSVGIKIMYTEAFF. The CDR3 DNA reads TGCAGCGTTGGCATAAAGATTATGTACACTGAAGCTTTCTTT.

The rearrangement joins TRBV12-3 or TRBV12-4 to TRBJ2-3; a possible D gene is TRBD2 (6 bases). The germline V and J ends were trimmed by 8 bases and 7 bases, with 19 bases remaining between them. This CDR3 has 14 residues. CDR3 amino acids: CASGPWDWPNTQYF. The CDR3 DNA reads as TGTGCCAGCGGTCCCTGGGACTGGCCGAATACGCAGTATTTT.